One and the same sample provided the 7 T cell receptor beta chains below, sequenced in a study of blood T cell repertoires in COVID-19. Assay used: immunoSEQ multiplex PCR; TCRdb lists only in-frame clones, some missing. Of under 150,000 clones listed, 84% are singletons. Sequencing was carried out using peripheral blood. Receptor source: a human donor in a cohort sampled during active COVID-19.

This sequence joins TRBV4-1 and TRBJ1-2; D unclear. The CDR3 spans 15 residues. The V gene's germline CDR1 is MGHRA and CDR2 YSYEKL. V was clipped by 2 bases and J by 0 bases, with 10 bases between them. The CDR3 sequence: CASSQIVTANYGYTF. As DNA, the CDR3 is TGCGCCAGCAGCCAAATAGTCACAGCTAACTATGGCTACACCTTC.

This chain joins TRBV30 and TRBJ1-2, with 8 bases fitting TRBD1. The CDR3 totals 14 residues. The trim removed 3 bases at V and 7 bases at J, leaving 10 bases unmatched. CDR1 is GTSNPN and CDR2 is SVGIG in the germline V gene (reference sequence). CDR3 region: CAWSPGTGSLGYTF. The CDR3 DNA reads TGTGCCTGGAGCCCAGGGACAGGTTCTCTTGGCTACACCTTC.

The rearrangement links TRBV27 to TRBJ1-4, with 11 positions matching TRBD1. Trimming removed 5 bases from V and 11 bases from J; junction bases left unmatched: 7. This CDR3 has 14 residues. Germline values: CDR1 MNHEY, CDR2 SMNVEV (reference sequence). The CDR3 spells CASSPDRGQKKLFF. As DNA, the CDR3 is TGTGCCAGCAGTCCGGACAGGGGGCAAAAGAAACTGTTTTTT.

V usage is TRBV6-5 and J usage is TRBJ1-2; D is possibly TRBD1 (6 bases). The CDR3 is made up of 16 amino acids. CDR1 is MNHEY and CDR2 is SVGAGI in the germline V gene. The V gene lost 2 bases and the J gene lost 4 bases, with 17 bases spanning the gap. The CDR3 is CASSYQGGATGYGYTF. CDR3 sequence (DNA): TGTGCCAGCAGTTACCAAGGGGGGGCTACAGGCTATGGCTACACCTTC.

The rearrangement links TRBV19 to TRBJ2-7, with 8 bases aligning to TRBD2. Germline loops: CDR1 LNHDA, CDR2 SQIVND (reference sequence). V dropped 5 bases and J dropped 2; count of bases not matched to a gene: 8. The CDR3 is made up of 15 amino acids. CDR3 residues: CASSQGSGGTYEQYF. The CDR3 region has the DNA TGTGCCAGTAGTCAAGGAAGCGGGGGAACCTACGAGCAGTACTTC.

This sequence joins TRBV3-1 (or the pseudogene TRBV3-2) and TRBJ2-1, with TRBD1 identical over 7 bases. This CDR3 is 15 amino acids long. Germline V gene sequence: CDR1 LGHDT, CDR2 YNNKEL (reference sequence). J gave up 4 bases and V 4 bases, and 7 bases lay outside the gene matches. CDR3 sequence: CASSPRIQGYNEQFF. DNA for the CDR3: TGTGCCAGCAGCCCGCGTATACAGGGGTACAATGAGCAGTTCTTC.

The chain has TRBV5-5 and TRBJ2-7; TRBD1 matches at 11 bases. The CDR3 spans 15 residues. J gave up 5 bases and V 3 bases, and 7 bases lay outside the gene matches. Germline loops: CDR1 SGHKS, CDR2 YYEKEE (reference sequence). Here the CDR3 reads CASSSLRTGGNEQYF. The CDR3 DNA reads as TGTGCCAGCAGCTCCCTCCGGACAGGGGGCAACGAGCAGTACTTC.